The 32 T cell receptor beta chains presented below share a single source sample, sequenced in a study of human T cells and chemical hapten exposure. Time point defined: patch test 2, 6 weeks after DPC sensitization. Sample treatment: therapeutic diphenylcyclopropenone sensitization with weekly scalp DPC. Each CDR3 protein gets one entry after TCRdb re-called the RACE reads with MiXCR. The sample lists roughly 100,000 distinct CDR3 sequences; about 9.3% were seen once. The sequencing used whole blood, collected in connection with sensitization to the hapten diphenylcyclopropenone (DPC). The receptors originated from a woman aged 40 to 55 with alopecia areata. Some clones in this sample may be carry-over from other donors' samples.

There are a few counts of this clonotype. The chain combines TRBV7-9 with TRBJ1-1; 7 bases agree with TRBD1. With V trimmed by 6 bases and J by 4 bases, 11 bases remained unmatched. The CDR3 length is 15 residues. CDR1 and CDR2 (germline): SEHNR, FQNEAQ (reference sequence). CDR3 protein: CASSDYRGYFTEAFF. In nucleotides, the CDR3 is TGTGCCAGCAGTGATTACAGGGGTTATTTCACTGAAGCTTTCTTT.

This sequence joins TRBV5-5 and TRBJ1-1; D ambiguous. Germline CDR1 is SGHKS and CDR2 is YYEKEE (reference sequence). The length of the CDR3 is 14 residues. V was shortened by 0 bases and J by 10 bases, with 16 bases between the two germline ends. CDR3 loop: CASSLGPKENGAFF. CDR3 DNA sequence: TGTGCCAGCAGCTTGGGGCCCAAAGAGAATGGAGCTTTCTTT.

The CDR3 spells CATSDSPRGLPYEQYF. DNA of the CDR3: TGTGCCACCAGTGATTCCCCTCGGGGGCTCCCCTACGAGCAGTACTTC. V gene TRBV24-1 combines with J gene TRBJ2-7, with D perhaps being TRBD1 or TRBD2 (6 bases each). V gave up 2 bases and J gave up 2 bases, with 15 bases separating them. Germline V gene sequence: CDR1 KGHDR, CDR2 SFDVKD. This CDR3 is built from 16 residues.

The CDR3 spells CASSKDGQGGLEQYF. In DNA, the CDR3 is TGTGCCAGCAGCAAAGATGGGCAGGGGGGACTCGAGCAGTACTTC. V usage is TRBV21-1 and J usage is TRBJ2-7; the table's D call TRBD1 went unverified against the DNA. TRBV21-1 is a pseudogene locus. The CDR3 is 15 residues long.

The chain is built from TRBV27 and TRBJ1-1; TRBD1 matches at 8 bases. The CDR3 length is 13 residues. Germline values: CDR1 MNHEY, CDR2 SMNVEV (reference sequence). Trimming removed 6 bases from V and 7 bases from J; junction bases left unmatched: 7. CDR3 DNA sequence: TGTGCCAGCAGGCCGGACAGGGCAAATGAAGCTTTCTTT. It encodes CASRPDRANEAFF.

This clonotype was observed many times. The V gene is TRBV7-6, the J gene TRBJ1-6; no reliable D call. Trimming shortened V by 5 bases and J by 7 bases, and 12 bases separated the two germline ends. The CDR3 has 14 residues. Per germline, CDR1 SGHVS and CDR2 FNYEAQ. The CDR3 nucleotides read TGTGCCAGCAGCCAGAGGTTGGGAAATTCACCCCTCCACTTT. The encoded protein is CASSQRLGNSPLHF.

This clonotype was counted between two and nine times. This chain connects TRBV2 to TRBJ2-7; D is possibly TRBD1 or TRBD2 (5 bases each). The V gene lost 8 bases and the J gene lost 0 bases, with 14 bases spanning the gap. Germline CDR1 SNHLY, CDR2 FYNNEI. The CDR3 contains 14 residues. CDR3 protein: CASETGTNSYEQYF. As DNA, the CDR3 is TGTGCCAGCGAAACCGGGACGAACTCCTACGAGCAGTACTTC.

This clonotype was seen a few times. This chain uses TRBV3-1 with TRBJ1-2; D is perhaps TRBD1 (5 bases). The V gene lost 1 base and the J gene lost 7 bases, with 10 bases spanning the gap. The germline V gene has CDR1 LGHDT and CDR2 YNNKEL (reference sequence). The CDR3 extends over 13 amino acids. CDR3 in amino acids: CASSQAGFGGYTF. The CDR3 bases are TGTGCCAGCAGCCAAGCAGGGTTTGGTGGCTACACCTTC.

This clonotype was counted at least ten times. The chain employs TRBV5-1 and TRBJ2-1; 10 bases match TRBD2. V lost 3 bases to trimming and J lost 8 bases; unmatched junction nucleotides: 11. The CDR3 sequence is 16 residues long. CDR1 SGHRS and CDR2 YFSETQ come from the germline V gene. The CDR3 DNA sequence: TGCGCCAGCAGCTCGCTGTCTAGCGGGAGCAGCGATGAGCAGTTCTTC. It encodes CASSSLSSGSSDEQFF.

As DNA, the CDR3 is TGTGCCAGCAGTTTTCGACCCTACGAGCAGTACTTC. It is translated as CASSFRPYEQYF. The chain has TRBV28 and TRBJ2-7; D is unresolved. Per germline, CDR1 MDHEN and CDR2 SYDVKM. This CDR3 comprises 12 residues. Trimming left V 3 bases short and J 2 bases short, with 5 bases between.

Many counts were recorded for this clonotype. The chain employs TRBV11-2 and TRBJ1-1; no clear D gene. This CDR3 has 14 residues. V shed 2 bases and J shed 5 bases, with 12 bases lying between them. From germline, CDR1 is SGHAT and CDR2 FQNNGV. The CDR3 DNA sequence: TGTGCCAGCAGCTTAATGGGATCGGAGACTGAAGCTTTCTTT. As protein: CASSLMGSETEAFF.

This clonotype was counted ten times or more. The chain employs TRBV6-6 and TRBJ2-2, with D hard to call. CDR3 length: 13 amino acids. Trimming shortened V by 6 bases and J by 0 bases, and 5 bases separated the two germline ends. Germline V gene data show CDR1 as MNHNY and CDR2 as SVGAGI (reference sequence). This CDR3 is CASSQTNTGELFF. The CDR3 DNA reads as TGTGCCAGCAGCCAGACGAACACCGGGGAGCTGTTTTTT.

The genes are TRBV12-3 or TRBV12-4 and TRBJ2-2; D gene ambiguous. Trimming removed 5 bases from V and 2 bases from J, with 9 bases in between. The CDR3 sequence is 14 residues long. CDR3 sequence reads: CASSVGYNTGELFF. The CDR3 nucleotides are TGTGCCAGCAGTGTGGGGTACAACACCGGGGAGCTGTTTTTT.

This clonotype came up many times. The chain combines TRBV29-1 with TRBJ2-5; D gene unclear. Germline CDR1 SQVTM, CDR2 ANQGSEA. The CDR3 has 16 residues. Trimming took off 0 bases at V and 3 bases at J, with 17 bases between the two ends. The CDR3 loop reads CSVEDPGNLGEETQYF. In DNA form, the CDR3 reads TGCAGCGTTGAAGATCCTGGGAACTTGGGCGAAGAGACCCAGTACTTC. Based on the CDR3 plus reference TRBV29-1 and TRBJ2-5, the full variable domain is SAVISQKPSRDICQRGTSLTIQCQVDSQVTMMFWYRQQPGQSLTLIATANQGSEATYESGFVIDKFPISRPNLTFSTLTVSNMSPEDSSIYLCSVEDPGNLGEETQYFGPGTRLLVL.

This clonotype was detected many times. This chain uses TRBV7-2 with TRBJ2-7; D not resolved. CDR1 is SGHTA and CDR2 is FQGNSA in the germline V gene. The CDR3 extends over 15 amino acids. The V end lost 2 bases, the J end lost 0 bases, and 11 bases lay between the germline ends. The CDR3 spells CASSLSPESSYEQYF. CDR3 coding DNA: TGTGCCAGCAGCTTATCCCCCGAAAGCTCCTACGAGCAGTACTTC.

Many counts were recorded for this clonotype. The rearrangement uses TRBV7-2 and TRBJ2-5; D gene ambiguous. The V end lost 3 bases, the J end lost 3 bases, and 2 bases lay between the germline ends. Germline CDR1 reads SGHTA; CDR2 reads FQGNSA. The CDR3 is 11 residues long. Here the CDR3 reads CASSFKETQYF. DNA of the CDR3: TGTGCCAGCAGCTTCAAAGAGACCCAGTACTTC.

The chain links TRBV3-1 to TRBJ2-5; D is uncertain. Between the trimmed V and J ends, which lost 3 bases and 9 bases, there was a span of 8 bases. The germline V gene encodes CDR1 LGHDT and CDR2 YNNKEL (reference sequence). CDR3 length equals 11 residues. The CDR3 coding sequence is TGTGCCAGCAGCCAGACCACGGCCCAGTACTTC. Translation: CASSQTTAQYF.

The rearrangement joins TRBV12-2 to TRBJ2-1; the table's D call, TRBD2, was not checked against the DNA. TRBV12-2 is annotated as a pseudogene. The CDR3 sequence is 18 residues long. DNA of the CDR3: TGTGCAAGTCGCCCGGGGACTAGCGGGACCGCGAAGTACAATGAGCAGTTCTTC. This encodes CASRPGTSGTAKYNEQFF.

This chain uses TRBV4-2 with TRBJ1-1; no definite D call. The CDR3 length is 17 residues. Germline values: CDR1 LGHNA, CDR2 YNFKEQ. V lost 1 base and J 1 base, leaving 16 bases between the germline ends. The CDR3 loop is CASSQVTGRGANTEAFF. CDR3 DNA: TGTGCCAGCAGCCAAGTAACGGGGAGAGGTGCGAACACTGAAGCTTTCTTT.

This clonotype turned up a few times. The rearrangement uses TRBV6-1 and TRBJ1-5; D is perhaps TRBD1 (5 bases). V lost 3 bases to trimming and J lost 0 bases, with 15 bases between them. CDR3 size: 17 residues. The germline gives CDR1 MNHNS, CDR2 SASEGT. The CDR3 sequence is CASSEEYGGFSNQPQHF. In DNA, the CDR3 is TGTGCCAGCAGTGAGGAATACGGGGGATTTAGCAATCAGCCCCAGCATTTT.

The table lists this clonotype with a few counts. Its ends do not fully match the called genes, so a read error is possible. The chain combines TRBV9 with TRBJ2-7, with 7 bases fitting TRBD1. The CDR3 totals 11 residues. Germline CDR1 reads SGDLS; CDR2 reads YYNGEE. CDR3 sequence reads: CASSALRDRDF. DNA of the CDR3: TGTGCCAGCAGCGCCCTCCGGGACAGAGACTTC. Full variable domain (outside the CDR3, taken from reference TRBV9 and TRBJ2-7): DSGVTQTPKHLITATGQRVTLRCSPRSGDLSVYWYQQSLDQGLQFLIQYYNGEERAKGNILERFSAQQFPDLHSELNLSSLELGDSALYFCASSALRDRDFGPGTRLTVT.

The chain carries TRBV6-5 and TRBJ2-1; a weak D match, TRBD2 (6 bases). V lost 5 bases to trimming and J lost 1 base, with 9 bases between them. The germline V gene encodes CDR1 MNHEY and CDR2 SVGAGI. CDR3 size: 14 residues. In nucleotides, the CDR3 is TGTGCCAGCAGTAGGAGGGAGTCCTACAATGAGCAGTTCTTC. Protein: CASSRRESYNEQFF.

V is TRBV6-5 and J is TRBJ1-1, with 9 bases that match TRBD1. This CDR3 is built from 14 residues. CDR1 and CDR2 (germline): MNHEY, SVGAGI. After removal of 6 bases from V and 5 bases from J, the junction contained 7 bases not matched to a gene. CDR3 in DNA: TGTGCCAGCAGCTCCTCCGGGACAGGGACTGAAGCTTTCTTT. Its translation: CASSSSGTGTEAFF.

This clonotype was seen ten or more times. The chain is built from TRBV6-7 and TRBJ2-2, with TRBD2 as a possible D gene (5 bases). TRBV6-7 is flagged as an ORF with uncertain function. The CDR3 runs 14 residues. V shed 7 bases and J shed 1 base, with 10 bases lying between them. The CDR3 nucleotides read TGTGCCAGCATCGGACTTTTGAACACCGGGGAGCTGTTTTTT. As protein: CASIGLLNTGELFF.

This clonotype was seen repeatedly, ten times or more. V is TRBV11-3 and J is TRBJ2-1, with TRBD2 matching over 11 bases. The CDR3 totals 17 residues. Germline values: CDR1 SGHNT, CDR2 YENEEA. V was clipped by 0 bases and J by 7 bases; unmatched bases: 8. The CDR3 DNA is TGTGCCAGCAGCTTAGATGGCCGGCTAGCGGGAGGAAATGAGCAGTTCTTC. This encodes CASSLDGRLAGGNEQFF.

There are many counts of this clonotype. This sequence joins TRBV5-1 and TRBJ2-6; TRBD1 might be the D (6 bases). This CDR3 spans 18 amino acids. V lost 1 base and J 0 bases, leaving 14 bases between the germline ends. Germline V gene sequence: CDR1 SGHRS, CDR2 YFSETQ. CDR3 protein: CASSLKQGWVSGANVLTF. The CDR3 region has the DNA TGCGCCAGCAGCTTGAAGCAGGGGTGGGTCTCTGGGGCCAACGTCCTGACTTTC.

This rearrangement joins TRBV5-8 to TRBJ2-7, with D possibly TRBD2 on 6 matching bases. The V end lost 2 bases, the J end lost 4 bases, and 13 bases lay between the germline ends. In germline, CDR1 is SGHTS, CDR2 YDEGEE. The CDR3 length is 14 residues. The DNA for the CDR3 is TGTGCCAGCAGCTTCGGCCTAGCGACGTACGAGCAGTACTTC. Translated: CASSFGLATYEQYF.

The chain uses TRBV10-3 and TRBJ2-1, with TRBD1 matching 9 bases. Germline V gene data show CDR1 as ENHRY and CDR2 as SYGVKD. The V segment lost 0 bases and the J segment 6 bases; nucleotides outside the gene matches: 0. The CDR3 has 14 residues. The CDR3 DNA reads TGTGCCATCAGTGAGTCGACAGGGGGCAATGAGCAGTTCTTC. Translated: CAISESTGGNEQFF.

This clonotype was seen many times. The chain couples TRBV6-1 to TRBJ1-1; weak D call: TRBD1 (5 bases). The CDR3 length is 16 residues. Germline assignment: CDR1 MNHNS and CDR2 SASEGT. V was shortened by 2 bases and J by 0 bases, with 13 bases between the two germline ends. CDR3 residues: CASSERQGRLNTEAFF. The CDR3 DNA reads TGTGCCAGCAGTGAAAGGCAGGGCCGGCTGAACACTGAAGCTTTCTTT.

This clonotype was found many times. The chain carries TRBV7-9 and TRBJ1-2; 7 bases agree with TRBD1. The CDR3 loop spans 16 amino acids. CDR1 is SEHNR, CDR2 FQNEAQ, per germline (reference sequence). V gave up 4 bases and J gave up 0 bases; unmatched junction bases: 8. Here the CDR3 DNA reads TGTGCCAGCAGCTCTCGACAGGGCGAGGCTAACTATGGCTACACCTTC. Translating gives CASSSRQGEANYGYTF.

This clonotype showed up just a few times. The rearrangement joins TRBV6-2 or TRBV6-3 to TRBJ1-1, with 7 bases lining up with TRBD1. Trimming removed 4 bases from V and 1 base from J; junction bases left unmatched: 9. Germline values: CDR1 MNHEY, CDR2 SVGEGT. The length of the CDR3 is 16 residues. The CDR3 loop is CASSWFTYRGNTEAFF. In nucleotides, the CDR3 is TGTGCCAGCAGTTGGTTTACTTACAGGGGGAACACTGAAGCTTTCTTT.

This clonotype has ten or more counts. The CDR3: CASSFGVNEQFF. CDR3 coding DNA: TGTGCCAGCAGCTTTGGGGTTAATGAGCAGTTCTTC. V usage is TRBV5-4 and J usage is TRBJ2-1; D gene unclear. Germline CDR1 and CDR2: SGHNT and YYREEE (reference sequence). V dropped 2 bases and J dropped 7 bases, with 7 bases sitting between them. The length of the CDR3 is 12 residues.